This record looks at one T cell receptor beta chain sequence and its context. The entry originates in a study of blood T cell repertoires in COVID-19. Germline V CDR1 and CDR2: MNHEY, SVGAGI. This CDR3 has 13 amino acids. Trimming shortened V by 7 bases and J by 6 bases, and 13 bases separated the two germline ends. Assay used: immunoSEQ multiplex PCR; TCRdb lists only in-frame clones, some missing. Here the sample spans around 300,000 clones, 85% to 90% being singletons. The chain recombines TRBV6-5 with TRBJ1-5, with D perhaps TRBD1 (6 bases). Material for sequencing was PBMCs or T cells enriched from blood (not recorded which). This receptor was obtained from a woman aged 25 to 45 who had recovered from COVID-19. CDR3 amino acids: CASNYGGLQPQHF. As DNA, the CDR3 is TGTGCCAGCAATTATGGGGGCCTTCAGCCCCAGCATTTT.